Presented here are 18 T cell receptor beta chains from one specimen sequenced in a study of blood T cell repertoires in COVID-19. Sequencing used immunoSEQ multiplex PCR; TCRdb keeps in-frame clones, though not all of them. The sample carries over 150,000 clones, roughly 80% recorded once. Sequenced sample: PBMCs or T cells enriched from blood (not recorded which). These receptors were obtained from a middle-aged man who had recovered from COVID-19.

In this sample, this clone turned up a few times. The rearrangement links TRBV6-6 to TRBJ2-3; 8 bases line up with TRBD1. V dropped 4 bases and J dropped 1; count of bases not matched to a gene: 1. CDR1 and CDR2 (germline): MNHNY, SVGAGI (reference sequence). The CDR3 is 14 residues long. The DNA of the CDR3 is TGTGCCAGCAGTTCGGGACAGGGCACAGATACGCAGTATTTT. Protein: CASSSGQGTDTQYF.

The DNA of the CDR3 is TGTGCCAGCAGCCAGATTTCGGGACAGGGGTATGGCTACACCTTC. This translates into CASSQISGQGYGYTF. This chain connects TRBV4-2 to TRBJ1-2; TRBD1 agrees at 10 bases. Germline V gene lookup returns CDR1 LGHNA and CDR2 YNFKEQ. V gave up 3 bases and J gave up 5 bases; unmatched junction bases: 6. The CDR3 is 15 residues long.

This rearrangement joins TRBV19 to TRBJ2-5; 10 bases map to TRBD1. In germline, CDR1 is LNHDA, CDR2 SQIVND (reference sequence). The CDR3 has 14 amino acids. Trimming removed 6 bases from V and 5 bases from J; junction bases left unmatched: 6. The CDR3 is CASRDRGDAETQYF. The CDR3, as DNA: TGTGCCAGTAGGGACAGGGGGGACGCGGAGACCCAGTACTTC.

This clone showed up just a few times. The CDR3 protein is CASSVETEAFF. Written as DNA, the CDR3 is TGTGCCAGCAGCGTGGAGACTGAAGCTTTCTTT. The V gene is TRBV11-1, the J gene TRBJ1-1; D gene unclear. Germline CDR1 and CDR2: SGHAT and FQDESV (reference sequence). This CDR3 comprises 11 residues. Trimming cost V 5 bases and J 5 bases, with 6 bases left between them.

The chain combines TRBV18 with TRBJ2-7, with TRBD1 identical over 8 bases. Germline V gives CDR1 KGHSH, CDR2 LQKENI. J was trimmed by 5 bases and V by 5 bases; bases with no gene match: 5. The CDR3 spans 13 residues. In DNA form, the CDR3 reads TGTGCCAGCTCATTAGACAGGGGCCACGAGCAGTACTTC. Its translation: CASSLDRGHEQYF.

In this sample, this clone turned up once. The chain employs TRBV7-2 and TRBJ2-3; 9 nucleotides align to TRBD1. V gave up 5 bases and J gave up 5 bases; unmatched junction bases: 8. Germline V gene lookup returns CDR1 SGHTA and CDR2 FQGNSA. The CDR3 covers 15 residues. The CDR3 loop is CASSLGHRGLDTQYF. The DNA for the CDR3 is TGTGCCAGCAGCCTGGGGCACAGGGGGCTAGATACGCAGTATTTT.

For the CDR3, the DNA is TGTGCCAGCAGCTTAAGAGTCGCCGGGGAGCTGTTTTTT. Protein: CASSLRVAGELFF. The V and J genes are TRBV7-2 and TRBJ2-2; D is uncertain. The germline CDR1 and CDR2 sequences are SGHTA and FQGNSA. V lost 2 bases and J 6 bases, leaving 7 bases between the germline ends. The CDR3 consists of 13 residues.

In DNA, the CDR3 is TGTGCCAGCAGCTTAGTTGGCGGAGAGGGGGATGAGCAGTTCTTC. Its translation is CASSLVGGEGDEQFF. The chain uses TRBV11-3 and TRBJ2-1; maybe TRBD1 (6 bases). The CDR3 length is 15 residues. Germline assignment: CDR1 SGHNT and CDR2 YENEEA. V was cut by 1 base and J by 8 bases, with 15 bases left in between.

The V gene is TRBV7-7, the J gene TRBJ2-1; D is ambiguous. CDR3 size: 15 residues. Germline CDR1 is SSHAT and CDR2 is FNYEAQ (reference sequence). The V end was cut by 0 bases, the J end by 1 base, with 7 bases between. CDR3 DNA: TGTGCCAGCAGCTTAGCGCTGGCTTCCTACAATGAGCAGTTCTTC. Its translation: CASSLALASYNEQFF.

The sample holds one count of this clone. The germline gene is not matched at one end of the junction; a read error may be the cause. V gene TRBV28 combines with J gene TRBJ2-1; maybe TRBD1 (5 bases). The germline CDR1 and CDR2 sequences are MDHEN and SYDVKM. The CDR3 length is 15 residues. The CDR3 reads CASRKSGSIYNEQFF. The CDR3 DNA reads TGTGCGAGCAGGAAGTCAGGGTCCATTTACAATGAGCAGTTCTTC. Using reference TRBV28 and TRBJ2-1 for the parts outside the CDR3, the full variable domain is DVKVTQSSRYLVKRTGEKVFLECVQDMDHENMFWYRQDPGLGLRLIYFSYDVKMKEKGDIPEGYSVSREKKERFSLILESASTNQTSMYLCASRKSGSIYNEQFFGPGTRLTVL.

This clone was detected a few times. The gene calls are TRBV7-2 and TRBJ1-3; a possible D gene is TRBD1 (5 bases). The length of the CDR3 is 16 residues. V was shortened by 5 bases and J by 6 bases, with 20 bases between the two germline ends. CDR1 and CDR2 (germline): SGHTA, FQGNSA. This chain's CDR3 is CASSLVLGRAQNTIYF. DNA of the CDR3: TGTGCCAGCAGCCTAGTTTTAGGCAGGGCACAAAACACCATATATTTT.

This clone was counted a single time. The gene calls are TRBV28 and TRBJ1-2; 10 positions agree with TRBD1. Germline-derived CDR1 and CDR2 are MDHEN and SYDVKM. V dropped 6 bases and J dropped 4; count of bases not matched to a gene: 11. The CDR3 extends over 16 amino acids. The CDR3 loop reads CASSSPGTGVGYGYTF. CDR3 in DNA: TGTGCCAGCAGCAGTCCCGGGACAGGGGTCGGCTATGGCTACACCTTC.

This clone was found many times. The chain is built from TRBV4-2 and TRBJ1-5; D remains ambiguous. CDR1 is LGHNA and CDR2 is YNFKEQ in the germline V gene. The V end lost 0 bases, the J end lost 0 bases, and 9 bases lay between the germline ends. The length of the CDR3 is 16 residues. In DNA, the CDR3 is TGTGCCAGCAGCCAAGAGCCCGGACTTAGCAATCAGCCCCAGCATTTT. This codes for CASSQEPGLSNQPQHF.

The rearrangement uses TRBV21-1 and TRBJ2-1; no check of the table's D call, TRBD2, against the DNA was made. TRBV21-1 is an annotated pseudogene. The CDR3 contains 16 residues. The CDR3 loop is CASSKARLVLYNEQLF. CDR3 sequence (DNA): TGTGCCAGCAGCAAAGCGCGACTAGTCCTATACAATGAGCAGCTCTTC.

This chain joins TRBV9 and TRBJ2-1, with TRBD2 as a possible D gene (6 bases). CDR1 and CDR2 from the germline V gene are SGDLS and YYNGEE. CDR3 length: 15 amino acids. Trimming took off 0 bases at V and 2 bases at J, with 9 bases between the two ends. Here the CDR3 DNA reads TGTGCCAGCAGCGTAGTAACGGGGGCCTACAATGAGCAGTTCTTC. Translation: CASSVVTGAYNEQFF.

Here the CDR3 DNA reads TGTGCCAGCAGCGTATCCTTTACAGGGCATAGAGAGGAAAAACTGTTTTTT. Encoded protein: CASSVSFTGHREEKLFF. The V call is TRBV9, the J call TRBJ1-4, with a tentative D call TRBD1 (6 bases). The CDR3 loop spans 17 amino acids. The germline gives CDR1 SGDLS, CDR2 YYNGEE. The V end was cut by 1 base, the J end by 8 bases, with 21 bases between.

The chain is built from TRBV28 and TRBJ2-5, with no clear D. The CDR3 runs 13 residues. V lost 7 bases to trimming and J lost 5 bases, with 14 bases between them. Germline V gives CDR1 MDHEN, CDR2 SYDVKM. The CDR3 region is CASKTPPEETQYF. The CDR3 nucleotides read TGTGCCAGCAAGACTCCCCCAGAGGAGACCCAGTACTTC.

This chain links TRBV10-3 with TRBJ2-7; D uncertain. CDR3 length: 12 residues. The germline V gene encodes CDR1 ENHRY and CDR2 SYGVKD. V was trimmed by 4 bases and J by 3 bases, leaving 7 bases between them. The CDR3 sequence: CAISGRGYEQYV. The CDR3 bases are TGTGCCATCAGTGGTCGCGGCTACGAGCAGTACGTC.